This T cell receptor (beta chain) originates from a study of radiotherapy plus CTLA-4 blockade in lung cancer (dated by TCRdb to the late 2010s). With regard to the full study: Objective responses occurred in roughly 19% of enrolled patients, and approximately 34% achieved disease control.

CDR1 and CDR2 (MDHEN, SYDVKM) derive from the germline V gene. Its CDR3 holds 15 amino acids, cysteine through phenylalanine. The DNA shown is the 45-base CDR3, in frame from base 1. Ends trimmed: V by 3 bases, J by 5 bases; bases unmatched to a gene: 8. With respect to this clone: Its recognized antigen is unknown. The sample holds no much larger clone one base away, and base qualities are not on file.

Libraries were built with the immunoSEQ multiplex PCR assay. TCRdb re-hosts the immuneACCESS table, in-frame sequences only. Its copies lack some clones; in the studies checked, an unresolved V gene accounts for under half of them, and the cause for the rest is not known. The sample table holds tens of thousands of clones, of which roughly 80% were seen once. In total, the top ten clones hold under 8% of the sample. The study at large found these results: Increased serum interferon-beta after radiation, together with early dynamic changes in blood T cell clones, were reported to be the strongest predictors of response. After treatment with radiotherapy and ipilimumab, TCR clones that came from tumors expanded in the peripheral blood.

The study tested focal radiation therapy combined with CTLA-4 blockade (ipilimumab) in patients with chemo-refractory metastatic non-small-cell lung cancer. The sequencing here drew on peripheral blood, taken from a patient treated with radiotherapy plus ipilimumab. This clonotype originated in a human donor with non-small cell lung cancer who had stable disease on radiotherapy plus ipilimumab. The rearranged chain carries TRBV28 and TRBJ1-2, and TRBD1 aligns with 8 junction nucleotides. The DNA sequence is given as TGTGCCAGCAGTTTGGCCCCAGGACAGGGTTATGGCTACACCTTC. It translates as CASSLAPGQGYGYTF.